This T cell receptor (beta chain) was captured in a study of cytomegalovirus exposure and HLA in healthy donors. About this clone itself: Its antigen remains unknown.

Primers: 60 Vbeta forward and 13 Jbeta reverse. Produced via immunoSEQ multiplex PCR; TCRdb's table is partial and in-frame only. The sample has 90,000 to 150,000 clones, around 73% seen once. Study findings and constraints: The records held CMV serostatus as the only immune exposure information. Later on, an analysis found that several of the most significant clusters appeared to be linked to common viral pathogens, which included parvovirus B19. Per a later analysis, HLA-associated TCR beta chains showed more clonal expansion than other, equally common TCR beta chains. An analysis that came later showed most CMV-associated TCR beta chains appearing HLA-restricted.

Input material: PBMCs. The receptor was derived from a woman aged 40 to 50 in good health and CMV-seropositive.

The CDR3 is CASTGDSNQPQHF. CDR3 DNA sequence: TGTGCCAGCACAGGGGATAGCAATCAGCCCCAGCATTTT. The V call is TRBV2, the J call TRBJ1-5, with a weak D call TRBD1 (6 bases). This CDR3 is built from 13 residues. The V gene lost 7 bases and the J gene lost 0 bases, with 7 bases spanning the gap. Germline V gives CDR1 SNHLY, CDR2 FYNNEI.